This TCR beta chain was profiled in a study of blood T cell repertoires in COVID-19. Overall study context: Donors in the United States, Italy and Spain gave samples during acute or convalescent COVID-19.

The table lists this clone with a few counts. In the original processing: Using reference gene primer amplification, nucleated cell counts were estimated. Only in-frame clones appear in the TCRdb table, and some are missing; sequencing was by immunoSEQ multiplex PCR. The D gene and trimming were derived from the DNA, and the V and J assignments and clone size from that table. The sample contains around 68,000 clones, 82% of which appear only once. This receptor was obtained from a man older than 75 with active COVID-19. The sample consisted of peripheral blood.

The chain's CDR3 is CASSPLRGRLCLNTEAFF. The CDR3 DNA is TGTGCCAGCAGCCCCCTTAGAGGGCGGTTATGTTTGAACACTGAAGCTTTCTTT. This chain connects TRBV7-3 to TRBJ1-1; D is ambiguous. V lost 5 bases to trimming and J lost 0 bases, with 22 bases between them. Per germline, CDR1 SGHTA and CDR2 FQGTGA. This CDR3 spans 18 amino acids.